This T cell receptor beta chain was identified during a study of Graves' ophthalmopathy and Graves' hyperthyroidism. This clonotype appeared many times. The length of the CDR3 is 14 residues. The germline V gene has CDR1 MNHNS and CDR2 SASEGT. V shed 1 base and J shed 4 bases, with 10 bases lying between them. The TCR beta CDR3 regions underwent amplification from RNA transcripts. First-round RT-PCR employed HTBI primers, with a second-round multiplex PCR after it. TCRdb re-analysed the multiplex PCR reads in MiXCR, keeping a single row per CDR3 protein. This sample carries hundreds of thousands of distinct CDR3 sequences, about 20% of them seen once, and the ten largest clones take approximately 7%.

The J gene is TRBJ1-1, the V gene TRBV6-1; perhaps TRBD1 as D (6 bases). Sequenced sample: peripheral blood. The receptor's source is a woman aged 18-29 years with stable Graves' hyperthyroidism. Some clones in this sample may be carry-over from other donors' samples. CDR3 in amino acids: CASSEDQGRTEAFF. DNA for the CDR3: TGTGCCAGCAGTGAAGATCAGGGGCGCACTGAAGCTTTCTTT.